These 23 T cell receptor beta chains came from one sample sequenced in a study of shared clonotypes between healthy human individuals. TCRdb keeps only in-frame clones here, not all; method: immunoSEQ multiplex PCR. The table shows about 700,000 clones, with under 95% occurring only once. Cells designated naive CD8 were CD45RO-negative and were positively selected for CCR7, with terminally differentiated effector memory CD45RA+ cells excluded. Sequenced material: naive CD8+ T cells sorted from blood. The receptor source for this set is a man aged 25-40 years in good health.

The chain employs TRBV15 and TRBJ2-5, with D unclear. Deletions cut 2 bases from V and 2 bases from J, with 12 bases between. The CDR3 is 15 amino acids. The germline CDR1 and CDR2 sequences are LNHNV and YYDKDF (reference sequence). The CDR3 loop reads CATSRPRGEQETQYF. For the CDR3, the DNA is TGTGCCACCAGCAGACCCCGCGGAGAGCAAGAGACCCAGTACTTC.

This chain links TRBV28 with TRBJ2-2; D is perhaps TRBD2 (6 bases). Germline CDR1 MDHEN, CDR2 SYDVKM. Trimming removed 2 bases at V and 6 bases at J, with 13 bases between. The CDR3 is made up of 15 amino acids. CDR3 sequence (DNA): TGTGCCAGCAGTTTACCGGGAGTGCAGGCCGGGGAGCTGTTTTTT. Its translation is CASSLPGVQAGELFF.

This clone is a singleton in its sample. The rearrangement links TRBV27 to TRBJ2-2; D is perhaps TRBD2 (6 bases). Germline lookup yields CDR1 MNHEY and CDR2 SMNVEV (reference sequence). V lost 5 bases and J 4 bases, leaving 8 bases between the germline ends. The CDR3 totals 13 residues. As DNA, the CDR3 is TGTGCCAGCAGTCTCGGGAGCACCGGGGAGCTGTTTTTT. It specifies CASSLGSTGELFF.

V usage is TRBV28 and J usage is TRBJ1-1, with a possible D match to TRBD1 (5 bases). Germline V gives CDR1 MDHEN, CDR2 SYDVKM. This CDR3 has 14 amino acids. The ends were cut back, 4 bases at V and 3 bases at J, with 12 bases in the middle. The CDR3 loop is CASSYSVGDTEAFF. In DNA form, the CDR3 reads TGTGCCAGCAGTTATTCGGTAGGGGACACTGAAGCTTTCTTT.

The gene calls are TRBV7-9 and TRBJ2-1, with D tentatively TRBD1 (5 bases). V gave up 4 bases and J gave up 10 bases, with 8 bases separating them. The CDR3 covers 11 residues. Germline CDR1 and CDR2: SEHNR and FQNEAQ (reference sequence). In DNA, the CDR3 is TGTGCCAGCAGCTCCCGGACAGAGCAGTTCTTC. It encodes CASSSRTEQFF.

Note on this clone: This sample includes further DNA sequences coding for the same CDR3. The chain employs TRBV9 and TRBJ2-3; D gene unclear. The V end lost 3 bases, the J end lost 1 base, and 6 bases lay between the germline ends. CDR1 is SGDLS, CDR2 YYNGEE, per germline. The CDR3 length is 13 residues. The CDR3 nucleotides are TGTGCCAGCAGCGGGAGTGGCACAGATACGCAGTATTTT. As protein: CASSGSGTDTQYF.

Only a few counts were recorded for this clone. J is TRBJ2-7 and V is TRBV25-1; weak D call: TRBD1 (6 bases). In germline, CDR1 is MGHDK, CDR2 SYGVNS. V lost 3 bases, J lost 2 bases, and 14 bases lay in between. The CDR3 runs 15 residues. This CDR3 is CASSETGTTPYEQYF. The CDR3 DNA reads as TGTGCCAGCAGTGAGACCGGGACAACGCCCTACGAGCAGTACTTC.

This clone was recorded once. The chain couples TRBV30 to TRBJ2-2, with no clear D. The V end was cut by 3 bases, the J end by 2 bases, with 10 bases between. This CDR3 region has 14 residues. CDR1 and CDR2 (germline): GTSNPN, SVGIG (reference sequence). As DNA, the CDR3 is TGTGCCTGGAGGAGTGGTTATAACACCGGGGAGCTGTTTTTT. It is translated as CAWRSGYNTGELFF.

This chain uses TRBV11-2 with TRBJ2-1; 10 bases are shared with TRBD2. Trimming took 5 bases from V and 6 from J; bases not matched to a gene: 7. The length of the CDR3 is 15 residues. Germline CDR1 SGHAT, CDR2 FQNNGV. CDR3 coding DNA: TGTGCCAGCAGCCGCGGTGGACTAGCGGCCAATGAGCAGTTCTTC. This sequence encodes CASSRGGLAANEQFF.

The chain's CDR3 is CASSAQDRNTEAFF. CDR3 coding DNA: TGTGCCAGTAGTGCCCAGGACAGGAACACTGAAGCTTTCTTT. The rearrangement links TRBV19 to TRBJ1-1, with D possibly TRBD1 on 6 matching bases. Germline V lookup: CDR1 LNHDA, CDR2 SQIVND (reference sequence). V was clipped by 5 bases and J by 1 base, with 11 bases between them. The CDR3 contains 14 residues.

The chain employs TRBV2 and TRBJ1-5, with TRBD1 matching over 7 bases. The CDR3 is 15 amino acids. The junction had 7 bases not matched to a gene; V was cut back by 1 base and J by 7 bases. The germline V gene encodes CDR1 SNHLY and CDR2 FYNNEI. The CDR3 here is CASSEDSNRGQPQHF. For the CDR3, the DNA is TGTGCCAGCAGTGAAGACTCCAACAGGGGACAGCCCCAGCATTTT. The entire variable domain, with the rest obtained from reference TRBV2 and TRBJ1-5, is as follows: EPEVTQTPSHQVTQMGQEVILRCVPISNHLYFYWYRQILGQKVEFLVSFYNNEISEKSEIFDDQFSVERPDGSNFTLKIRSTKLEDSAMYFCASSEDSNRGQPQHFGDGTRLSIL.

The V and J genes are TRBV19 and TRBJ2-3, with TRBD1 as a possible D gene (6 bases). The germline CDR1 and CDR2 sequences are LNHDA and SQIVND (reference sequence). Trimming cost V 0 bases and J 4 bases, with 17 bases left between them. The CDR3 spans 17 residues. This CDR3 is CASSIDLHRVAPDTQYF. Here the CDR3 DNA reads TGTGCCAGTAGTATAGATCTACACAGGGTAGCGCCAGATACGCAGTATTTT.

This clone was observed a single time. The chain links TRBV7-9 to TRBJ2-3; 8 nucleotides match TRBD2. Germline trimming cut 6 bases from V and 1 base from J; bases unmatched to any gene: 12. This CDR3 spans 17 amino acids. Germline lookup yields CDR1 SEHNR and CDR2 FQNEAQ (reference sequence). CDR3 protein: CASRKREAGAGTDTQYF. The CDR3 bases are TGTGCCAGCAGGAAACGGGAAGCGGGAGCCGGCACAGATACGCAGTATTTT.

The chain couples TRBV10-3 to TRBJ2-7; possible D gene TRBD2, 6 bases. V was clipped by 6 bases and J by 0 bases, with 6 bases between them. From germline, CDR1 is ENHRY and CDR2 SYGVKD. The CDR3 spans 12 residues. CDR3: CAIRDYSYEQYF. CDR3 nucleotide sequence: TGTGCCATCAGGGACTACTCCTACGAGCAGTACTTC.

The rearrangement uses TRBV5-4 and TRBJ2-3; 7 bases fit TRBD2. Germline V gene lookup returns CDR1 SGHNT and CDR2 YYREEE (reference sequence). There are 13 residues in the CDR3. V gave up 5 bases and J gave up 6 bases; unmatched junction bases: 6. The CDR3 sequence: CASRAREADTQYF. CDR3 sequence (DNA): TGTGCCAGCAGGGCCCGGGAGGCTGATACGCAGTATTTT.

This clone was observed once. V is TRBV2 and J is TRBJ2-1, with 9 bases fitting TRBD2. The CDR3 is made up of 19 amino acids. The germline gives CDR1 SNHLY, CDR2 FYNNEI. J gave up 1 base and V 0 bases, and 10 bases lay outside the gene matches. Written as DNA, the CDR3 is TGTGCCAGCAGTGAAGCGACAGATGGACTAGCGACTTCCTACAATGAGCAGTTCTTC. Amino acids: CASSEATDGLATSYNEQFF.

This clone is a singleton in its sample. This sample also contains other DNA sequences that code for the same CDR3. The gene calls are TRBV27 and TRBJ2-5; 7 nucleotides align to TRBD1. The CDR3 runs 13 residues. The trim removed 4 bases at V and 4 bases at J, leaving 3 bases unmatched. Per the germline V gene, CDR1 is MNHEY and CDR2 is SMNVEV (reference sequence). CDR3 bases: TGTGCCAGCAGTTCACAGGGGCGAGAGACCCAGTACTTC. This translates into CASSSQGRETQYF.

The chain combines TRBV5-1 with TRBJ2-1, with a possible D match to TRBD2 (5 bases). Germline loops: CDR1 SGHRS, CDR2 YFSETQ. The CDR3 runs to 16 residues. Trimming cost V 4 bases and J 9 bases, with 23 bases left between them. CDR3 bases: TGCGCCAGCAGCCTCTCCCTGACACCGGAGGAAGGTGAGCAGTTCTTC. This encodes CASSLSLTPEEGEQFF.

This chain connects TRBV28 to TRBJ2-7; TRBD2 is a possible D gene (6 bases). Germline assignment: CDR1 MDHEN and CDR2 SYDVKM. Trimming pared 7 bases from V and 1 base from J, leaving 14 bases between. The CDR3 has 14 residues. The CDR3 DNA follows: TGTGCCAGCACGAGGGCGGGACCATCCTACGAGCAGTACTTC. Its translation is CASTRAGPSYEQYF.

The V and J genes are TRBV11-2 and TRBJ2-1, with 13 bases lining up with TRBD2. This CDR3 contains 19 residues. The V segment lost 5 bases and the J segment 0 bases; nucleotides outside the gene matches: 10. The germline CDR1 and CDR2 sequences are SGHAT and FQNNGV. CDR3: CASSPWTSGSSSSYNEQFF. CDR3 bases: TGTGCCAGCAGCCCCTGGACTAGCGGGAGCTCTAGCTCCTACAATGAGCAGTTCTTC.

The V call is TRBV28, the J call TRBJ2-1; D is perhaps TRBD2 (6 bases). Trimming stripped 6 bases from V and 6 bases from J, with 12 bases between. This CDR3 region has 13 residues. Per the germline V gene, CDR1 is MDHEN and CDR2 is SYDVKM. The CDR3 reads CASRRLEFNEQFF. DNA for the CDR3: TGTGCCAGCAGGCGACTAGAATTCAATGAGCAGTTCTTC. The full variable domain, its missing parts supplied by reference TRBV28 and TRBJ2-1, is DVKVTQSSRYLVKRTGEKVFLECVQDMDHENMFWYRQDPGLGLRLIYFSYDVKMKEKGDIPEGYSVSREKKERFSLILESASTNQTSMYLCASRRLEFNEQFFGPGTRLTVL.

The V call is TRBV11-2, the J call TRBJ2-5; D gene uncertain. The germline V gene encodes CDR1 SGHAT and CDR2 FQNNGV. V was shortened by 5 bases and J by 3 bases, with 7 bases between the two germline ends. CDR3 length: 12 amino acids. The CDR3 region is CASSELKETQYF. The CDR3 nucleotides are TGTGCCAGCAGCGAGCTGAAAGAGACCCAGTACTTC. Full variable domain (missing parts from reference TRBV11-2 and TRBJ2-5): EAGVAQSPRYKIIEKRQSVAFWCNPISGHATLYWYQQILGQGPKLLIQFQNNGVVDDSQLPKDRFSAERLKGVDSTLKIQPAKLEDSAVYLCASSELKETQYFGPGTRLLVL.

The rearrangement links TRBV4-3 to TRBJ2-2, with 12 bases that match TRBD1. CDR1 is LGHNA, CDR2 YSLEER, per germline. After removal of 1 base from V and 2 bases from J, the junction contained 8 bases not matched to a gene. CDR3 size: 19 residues. The CDR3 loop is CASSQVAGTGGFNTGELFF. CDR3 in DNA: TGCGCCAGCAGCCAAGTCGCCGGGACAGGGGGCTTTAACACCGGGGAGCTGTTTTTT.